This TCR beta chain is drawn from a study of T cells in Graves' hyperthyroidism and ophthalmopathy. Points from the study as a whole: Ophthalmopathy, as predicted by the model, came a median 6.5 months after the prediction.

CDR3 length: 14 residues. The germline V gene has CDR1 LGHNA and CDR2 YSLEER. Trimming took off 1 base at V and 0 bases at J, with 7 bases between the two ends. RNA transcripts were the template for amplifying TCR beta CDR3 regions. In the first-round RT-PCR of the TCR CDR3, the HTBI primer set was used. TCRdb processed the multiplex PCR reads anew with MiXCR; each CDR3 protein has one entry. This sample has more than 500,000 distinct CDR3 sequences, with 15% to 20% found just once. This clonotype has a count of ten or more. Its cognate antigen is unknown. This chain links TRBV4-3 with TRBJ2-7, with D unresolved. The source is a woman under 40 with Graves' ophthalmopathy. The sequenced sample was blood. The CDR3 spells CASSQALSSYEQYF. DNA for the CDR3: TGCGCCAGCAGCCAAGCGTTAAGCTCCTACGAGCAGTACTTC.